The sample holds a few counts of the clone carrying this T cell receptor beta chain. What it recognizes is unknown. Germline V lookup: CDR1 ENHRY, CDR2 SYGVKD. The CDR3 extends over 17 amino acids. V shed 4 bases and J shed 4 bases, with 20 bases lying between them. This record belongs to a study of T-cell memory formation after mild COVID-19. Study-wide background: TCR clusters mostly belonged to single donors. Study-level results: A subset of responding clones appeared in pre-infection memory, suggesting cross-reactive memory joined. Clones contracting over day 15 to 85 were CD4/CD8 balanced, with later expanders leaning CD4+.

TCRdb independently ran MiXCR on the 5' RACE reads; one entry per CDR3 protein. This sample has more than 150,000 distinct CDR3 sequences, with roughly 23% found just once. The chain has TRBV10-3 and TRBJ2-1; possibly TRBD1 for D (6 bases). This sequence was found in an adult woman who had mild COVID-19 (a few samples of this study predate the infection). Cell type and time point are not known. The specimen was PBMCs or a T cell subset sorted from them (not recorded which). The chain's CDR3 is CAISAPGAVKMYNEQFF. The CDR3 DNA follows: TGTGCCATCAGTGCCCCAGGGGCCGTTAAGATGTACAATGAGCAGTTCTTC.